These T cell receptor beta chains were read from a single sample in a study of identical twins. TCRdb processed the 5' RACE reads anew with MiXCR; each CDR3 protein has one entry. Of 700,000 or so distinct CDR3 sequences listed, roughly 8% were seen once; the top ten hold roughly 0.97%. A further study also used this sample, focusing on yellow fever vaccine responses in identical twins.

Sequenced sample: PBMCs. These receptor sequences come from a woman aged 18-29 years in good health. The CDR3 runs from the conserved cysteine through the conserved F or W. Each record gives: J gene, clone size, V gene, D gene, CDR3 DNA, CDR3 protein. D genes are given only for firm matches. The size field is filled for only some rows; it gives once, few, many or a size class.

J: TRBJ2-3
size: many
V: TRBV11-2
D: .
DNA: TGTGCCAGCAGCTGGGGGTTAGAAGTCCCAGATACGCAGTATTTT
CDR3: CASSWGLEVPDTQYF

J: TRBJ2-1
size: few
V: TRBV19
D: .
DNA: TGTGCCAGTAGTTGGGTTCTGGAGGCAGTACTTTCCTACAATGAGCAGTTCTTC
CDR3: CASSWVLEAVLSYNEQFF

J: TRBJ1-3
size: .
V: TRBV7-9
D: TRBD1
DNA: TGTGCCAGCAGCTTTGCAGCGGGACAGGGTCCTTTT
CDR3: CASSFAAGQGPF

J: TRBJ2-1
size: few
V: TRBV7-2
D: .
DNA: TGTGCCAGCAGCTTAGGCTATCGGGCCTACAATGAGCAGTTCTTC
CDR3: CASSLGYRAYNEQFF

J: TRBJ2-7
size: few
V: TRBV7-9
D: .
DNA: TGTGCCAGCAGCCACGGGGGTGCCTACGAGCAGTACTTC
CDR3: CASSHGGAYEQYF

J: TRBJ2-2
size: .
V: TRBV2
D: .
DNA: TGTGCCAGCAGTGCCGGGGACACCCACACCGGGGAGCTGTTTTTT
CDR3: CASSAGDTHTGELFF

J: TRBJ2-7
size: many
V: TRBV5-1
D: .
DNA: TGCGCCAGCAGCCCGGCAGGGGTAGGCTACGAGCAGTACTTC
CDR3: CASSPAGVGYEQYF

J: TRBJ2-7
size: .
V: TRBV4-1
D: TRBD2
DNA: TGCGCCAGCAGCTCCCGACTAGCGGGAGCCCCCGAGCAGTACTTC
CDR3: CASSSRLAGAPEQYF

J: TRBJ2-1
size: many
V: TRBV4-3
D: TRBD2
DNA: TGCGCCAGCAGCCAAGGGACTAGCGGGAGTAACAATGAGCAGTTCTTC
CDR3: CASSQGTSGSNNEQFF

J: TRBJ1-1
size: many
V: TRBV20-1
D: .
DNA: TGCAGTGCCCTCCGGGGCGAAACTGAAGCTTTCTTT
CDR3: CSALRGETEAFF

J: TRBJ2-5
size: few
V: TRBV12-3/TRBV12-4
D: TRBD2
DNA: TGTGCCAGCAGTTTAGGACTAGCGGGGGGCCGATGGGAGACCCAGTACTTC
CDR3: CASSLGLAGGRWETQYF

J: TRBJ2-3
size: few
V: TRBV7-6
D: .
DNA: TGTGCCAGCAGCCTCCGGACCGAGGCGGATACGCAGTATTTT
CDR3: CASSLRTEADTQYF

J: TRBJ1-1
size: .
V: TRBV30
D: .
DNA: TGTGCCGCAATCCACACTGAAGCTTTCTTT
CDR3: CAAIHTEAFF

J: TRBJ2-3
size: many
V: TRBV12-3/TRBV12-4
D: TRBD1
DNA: TGTGCCAGCAGTTTCTTCTCCGGGACAGGGACGGAAGATACGCAGTATTTT
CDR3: CASSFFSGTGTEDTQYF

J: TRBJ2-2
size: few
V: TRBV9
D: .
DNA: TGTGCCAGCAGCGGGGGCGCAGGGGGGTCCGGGGAGCTGTTTTTT
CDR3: CASSGGAGGSGELFF

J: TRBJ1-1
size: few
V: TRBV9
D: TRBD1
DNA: TGTGCCAGCAGCCCCTCGGGGTCCAGGGGGCTCAACACTGAAGCTTTCTTT
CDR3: CASSPSGSRGLNTEAFF

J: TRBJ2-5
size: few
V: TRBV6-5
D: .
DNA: TGTGCCAGCAGTTACGGAGGGAAGGGGACCCAGTACTTC
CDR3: CASSYGGKGTQYF

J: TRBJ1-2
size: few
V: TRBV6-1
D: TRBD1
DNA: TGTGCCAGCAGTGCCCGACAGGGAAACTATGGCTACACCTTC
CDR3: CASSARQGNYGYTF

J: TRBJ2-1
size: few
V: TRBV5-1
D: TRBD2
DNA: TGCGCCAGCAGCTTGGCTAGCGGGAGGAGTGAGCAGTTCTTC
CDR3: CASSLASGRSEQFF

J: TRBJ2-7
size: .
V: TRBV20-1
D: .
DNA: TGCAGTGCTAGATTGTCGGGAGTCCCCTACGAGCAGTACTTC
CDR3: CSARLSGVPYEQYF

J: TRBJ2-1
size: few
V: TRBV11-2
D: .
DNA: TGTGCCAGCAGCTTAGGCGGGGAGCCCGGGCAGTTCTTC
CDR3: CASSLGGEPGQFF

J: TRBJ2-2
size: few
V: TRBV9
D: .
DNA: TGTGCCAGCAGCGTCACGGTGGCAGGTAACACCGGGGAGCTGTTTTTT
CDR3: CASSVTVAGNTGELFF

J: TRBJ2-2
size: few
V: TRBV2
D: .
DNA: TGTGCCAGCCGCACAATGCCCCCCACCGGGGAGCTGTTTTTT
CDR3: CASRTMPPTGELFF

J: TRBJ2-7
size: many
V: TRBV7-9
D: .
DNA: TGTGCCAGCAGCTCCCCCATCGACGAGCAGTACTTC
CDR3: CASSSPIDEQYF

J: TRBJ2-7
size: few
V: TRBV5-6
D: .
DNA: TGTGCCAGCAGCTCTGGTAGAGGGTCCGAGCAGTACTTC
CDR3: CASSSGRGSEQYF

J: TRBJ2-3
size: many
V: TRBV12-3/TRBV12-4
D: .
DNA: TGTGCCAGCAGTTTGAGGCAGGGGTTCAGGGGTCGAGCAGATACGCAGTATTTT
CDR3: CASSLRQGFRGRADTQYF

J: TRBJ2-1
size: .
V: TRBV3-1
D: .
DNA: TGTGCCAGCAGCCAATGGGATCGATACAATGAGCAGTTCTTC
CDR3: CASSQWDRYNEQFF

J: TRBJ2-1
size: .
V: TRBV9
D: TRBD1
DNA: TGTGCCAGCAGCGTAGACGGCAGGGGGAATGAGCAGTTCTTC
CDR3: CASSVDGRGNEQFF

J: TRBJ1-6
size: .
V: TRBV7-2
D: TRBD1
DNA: TGTGCCAGCACCATTGGGACAGGAGATAATTCACCCCTCCACTTT
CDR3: CASTIGTGDNSPLHF

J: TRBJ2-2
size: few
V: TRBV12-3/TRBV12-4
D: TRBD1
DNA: TGTGCCAGCAGGATGACGGGACAGTTTTACACCGGGGAGCTGTTTTTT
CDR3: CASRMTGQFYTGELFF

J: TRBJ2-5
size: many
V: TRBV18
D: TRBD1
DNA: TGTGCCAGCTCAGTGGGACAGCAAGAGACCCAGTACTTC
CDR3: CASSVGQQETQYF

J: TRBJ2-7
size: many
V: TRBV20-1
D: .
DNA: TGCAGTGCTAGACGCAGGGTTTACGAGCAGTACTTC
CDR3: CSARRRVYEQYF

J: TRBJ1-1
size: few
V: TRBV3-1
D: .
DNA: TGTGCCAGCAGCCCGTGGGGTATCACTGAAGCTTTCTTT
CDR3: CASSPWGITEAFF

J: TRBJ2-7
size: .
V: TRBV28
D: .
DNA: TGTGCCAGCAGTCCGAAGAATCACGCTTGGTACGAGCAGTACTTC
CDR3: CASSPKNHAWYEQYF

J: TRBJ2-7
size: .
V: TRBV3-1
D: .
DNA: TGTGCCAGCAGCCATTCATCCGGGGGCGCTCCCTACGAGCAGTACTTC
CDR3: CASSHSSGGAPYEQYF

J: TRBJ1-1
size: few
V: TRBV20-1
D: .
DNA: TGCAGTGCTTCCCCGAGGGGGATCCAAGCTTTCTTT
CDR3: CSASPRGIQAFF

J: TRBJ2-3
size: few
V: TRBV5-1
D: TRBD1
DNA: TGCGCCAGCAGCCGACAGGGGGAGTCCACAGATACGCAGTATTTT
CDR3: CASSRQGESTDTQYF

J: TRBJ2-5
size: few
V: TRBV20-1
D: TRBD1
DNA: TGCAGGGCCATAGGGGGCGAAGAGACCCAGTACTTC
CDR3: CRAIGGEETQYF

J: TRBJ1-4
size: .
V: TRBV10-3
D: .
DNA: TGTGCCATCAGCCAGGGACGGACAGATGAAAAACTGTTTTTT
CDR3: CAISQGRTDEKLFF

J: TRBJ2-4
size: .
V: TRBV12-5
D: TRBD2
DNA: TGTGCTAGTGGTTTGGCCCTCTTTAGCGGGATAGAAAACATTCAGTACTTC
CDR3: CASGLALFSGIENIQYF

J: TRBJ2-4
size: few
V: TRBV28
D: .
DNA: TGTGCCAGCAGAATGGCCAGCCTAGCCAAAAACATTCAGTACTTC
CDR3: CASRMASLAKNIQYF

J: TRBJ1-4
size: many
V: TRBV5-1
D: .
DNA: TGCGCCAGCAGCTTGGAGCGGGGGAAGAATGAAAAACTGTTTTTT
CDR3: CASSLERGKNEKLFF

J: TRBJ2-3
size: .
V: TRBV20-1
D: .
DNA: TGCAGTGCTAGAGTCCCCCTGGCAGATACGCAGTATTTT
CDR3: CSARVPLADTQYF

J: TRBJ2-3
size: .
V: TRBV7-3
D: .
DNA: TGTGCCAGCAGCTCCCCCAGACCCGGGGATACGCAGTATTTT
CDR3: CASSSPRPGDTQYF

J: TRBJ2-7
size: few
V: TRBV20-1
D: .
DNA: TGCAGTGCTAGCGCAGTATTGTACGAGCAGTACTTC
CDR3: CSASAVLYEQYF

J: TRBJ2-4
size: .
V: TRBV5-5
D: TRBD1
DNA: TGTGCCAGCAGCCATGGGACAGTAAACATTCAGTACTTC
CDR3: CASSHGTVNIQYF

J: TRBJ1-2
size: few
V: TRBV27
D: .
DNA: TGTGCCAGCAGGATGGGACGGTTGAGTGGCTACACCTTC
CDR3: CASRMGRLSGYTF

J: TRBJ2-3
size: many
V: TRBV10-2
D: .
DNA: TGCGCCACCCAGGACTTTGGGGAGCCCACAGATACGCAGTATTTT
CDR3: CATQDFGEPTDTQYF

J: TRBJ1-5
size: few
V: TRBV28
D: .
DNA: TGTGCCAGCAGTTTAACCCAGAATAGCAATCAGCCCCAGCATTTT
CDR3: CASSLTQNSNQPQHF